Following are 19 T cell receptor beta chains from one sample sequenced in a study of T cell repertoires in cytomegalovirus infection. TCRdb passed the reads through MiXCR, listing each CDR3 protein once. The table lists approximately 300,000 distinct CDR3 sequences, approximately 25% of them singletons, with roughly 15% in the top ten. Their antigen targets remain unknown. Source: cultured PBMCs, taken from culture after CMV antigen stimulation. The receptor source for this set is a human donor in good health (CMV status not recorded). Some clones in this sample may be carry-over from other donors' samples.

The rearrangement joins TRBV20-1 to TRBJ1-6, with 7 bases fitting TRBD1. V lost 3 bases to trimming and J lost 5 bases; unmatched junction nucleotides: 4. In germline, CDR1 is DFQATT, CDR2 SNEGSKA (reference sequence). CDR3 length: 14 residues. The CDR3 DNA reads TGCAGTGCTAGTGCGGGACAGAATAATTCACCCCTCCACTTT. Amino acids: CSASAGQNNSPLHF.

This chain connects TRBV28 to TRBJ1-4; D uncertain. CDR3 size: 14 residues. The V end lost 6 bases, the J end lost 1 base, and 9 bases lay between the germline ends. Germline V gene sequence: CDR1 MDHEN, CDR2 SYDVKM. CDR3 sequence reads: CASRQWGTNEKLFF. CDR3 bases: TGTGCCAGCAGGCAGTGGGGAACTAATGAAAAACTGTTTTTT.

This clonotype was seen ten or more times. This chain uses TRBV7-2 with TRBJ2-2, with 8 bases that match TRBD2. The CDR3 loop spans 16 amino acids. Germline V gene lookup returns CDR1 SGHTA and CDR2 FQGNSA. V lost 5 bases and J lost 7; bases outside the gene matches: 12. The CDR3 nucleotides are TGTGCCAGCAGCCCTCTGCCGGGAGGGCGTAGCGGGGAGCTGTTTTTT. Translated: CASSPLPGGRSGELFF.

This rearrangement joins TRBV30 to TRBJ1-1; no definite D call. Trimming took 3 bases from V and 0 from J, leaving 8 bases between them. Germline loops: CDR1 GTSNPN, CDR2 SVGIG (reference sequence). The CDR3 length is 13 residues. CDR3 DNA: TGTGCCTGGAGGGTATCCATGAACACTGAAGCTTTCTTT. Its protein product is CAWRVSMNTEAFF. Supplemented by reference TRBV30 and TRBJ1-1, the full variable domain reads SQTIHQWPATLVQPVGSPLSLECTVEGTSNPNLYWYRQAAGRGLQLLFYSVGIGQISSEVPQNLSASRPQDRQFILSSKKLLLSDSGFYLCAWRVSMNTEAFFGQGTRLTVV.

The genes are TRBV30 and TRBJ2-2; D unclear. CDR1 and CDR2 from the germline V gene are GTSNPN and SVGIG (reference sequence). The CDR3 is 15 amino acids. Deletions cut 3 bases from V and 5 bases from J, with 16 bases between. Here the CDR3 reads CAWRVRSGKTGELFF. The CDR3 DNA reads TGTGCCTGGAGAGTACGATCTGGGAAAACCGGGGAGCTGTTTTTT.

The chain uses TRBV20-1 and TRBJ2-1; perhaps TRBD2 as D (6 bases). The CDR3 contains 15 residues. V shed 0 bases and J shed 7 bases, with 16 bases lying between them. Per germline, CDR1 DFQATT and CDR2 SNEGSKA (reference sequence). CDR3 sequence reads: CSARDSSAGRNEQFF. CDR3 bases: TGCAGTGCTAGAGATTCGTCAGCGGGCAGGAATGAGCAGTTCTTC.

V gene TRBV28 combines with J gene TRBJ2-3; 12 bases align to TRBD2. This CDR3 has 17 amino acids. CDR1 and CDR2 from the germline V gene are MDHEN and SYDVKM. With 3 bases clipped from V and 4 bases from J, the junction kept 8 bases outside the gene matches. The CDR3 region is CASSFTTSGSEPDTQYF. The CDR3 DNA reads TGTGCCAGCAGTTTCACGACTAGCGGGAGCGAACCAGATACGCAGTATTTT. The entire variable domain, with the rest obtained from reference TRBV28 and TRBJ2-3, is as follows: DVKVTQSSRYLVKRTGEKVFLECVQDMDHENMFWYRQDPGLGLRLIYFSYDVKMKEKGDIPEGYSVSREKKERFSLILESASTNQTSMYLCASSFTTSGSEPDTQYFGPGTRLTVL.

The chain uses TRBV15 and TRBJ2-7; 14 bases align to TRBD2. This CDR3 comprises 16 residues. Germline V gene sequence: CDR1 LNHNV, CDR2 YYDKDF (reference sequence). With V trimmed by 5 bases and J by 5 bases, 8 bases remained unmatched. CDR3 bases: TGTGCCACCAGCGGAAGGACTAGCGGGAGGCCCCACGAGCAGTACGTC. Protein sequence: CATSGRTSGRPHEQYV.

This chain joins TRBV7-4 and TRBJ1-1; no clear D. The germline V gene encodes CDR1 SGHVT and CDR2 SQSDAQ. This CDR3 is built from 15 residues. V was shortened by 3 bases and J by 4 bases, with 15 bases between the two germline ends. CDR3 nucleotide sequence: TGTGCCAGCAGCTTCCAAGCAAAGGGCGGCACTGAAGCTTTCTTT. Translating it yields CASSFQAKGGTEAFF. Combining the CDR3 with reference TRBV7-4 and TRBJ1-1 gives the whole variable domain GAGVSQSPRYKVAKRGRDVALRCDSISGHVTLYWYRQTLGQGSEVLTYSQSDAQRDKSGRPSGRFSAERPERSVSTLKIQRTEQGDSAVYLCASSFQAKGGTEAFFGQGTRLTVV.

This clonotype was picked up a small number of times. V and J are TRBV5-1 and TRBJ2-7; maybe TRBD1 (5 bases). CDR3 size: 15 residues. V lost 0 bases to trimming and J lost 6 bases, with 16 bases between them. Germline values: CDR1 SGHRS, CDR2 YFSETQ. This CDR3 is CASSLDDSLVREQYF. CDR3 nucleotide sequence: TGCGCCAGCAGCTTGGATGACAGCCTAGTGCGCGAGCAGTACTTC.

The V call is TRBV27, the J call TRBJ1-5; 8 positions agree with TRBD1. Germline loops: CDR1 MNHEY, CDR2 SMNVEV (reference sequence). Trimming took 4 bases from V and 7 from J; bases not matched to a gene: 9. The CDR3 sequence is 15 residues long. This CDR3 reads CASSSADREGQPQHF. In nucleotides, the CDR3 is TGTGCCAGCAGTTCCGCGGACAGGGAGGGCCAGCCCCAGCATTTT.

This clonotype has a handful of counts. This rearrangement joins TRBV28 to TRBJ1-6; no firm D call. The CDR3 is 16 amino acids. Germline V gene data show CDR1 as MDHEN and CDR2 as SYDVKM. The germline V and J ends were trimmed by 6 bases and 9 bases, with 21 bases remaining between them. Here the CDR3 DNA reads TGTGCCAGCAGCCTCATGGATGGAGTAGGGTTTTCACCCCTCCACTTT. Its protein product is CASSLMDGVGFSPLHF.

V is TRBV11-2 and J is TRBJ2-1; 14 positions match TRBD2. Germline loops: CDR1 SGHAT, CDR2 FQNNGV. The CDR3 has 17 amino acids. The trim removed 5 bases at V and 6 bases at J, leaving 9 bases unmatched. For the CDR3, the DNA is TGTGCCAGCAGCCTATACCGGACTAGCGGGAGGCTCAATGAGCAGTTCTTC. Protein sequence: CASSLYRTSGRLNEQFF.

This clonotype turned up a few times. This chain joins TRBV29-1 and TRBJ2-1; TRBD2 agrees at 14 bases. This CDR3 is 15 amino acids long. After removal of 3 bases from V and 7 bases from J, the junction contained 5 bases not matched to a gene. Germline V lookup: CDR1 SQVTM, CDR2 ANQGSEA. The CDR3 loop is CSVEKGLAGVNEQFF. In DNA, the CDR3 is TGCAGCGTTGAGAAGGGACTAGCGGGAGTAAATGAGCAGTTCTTC.

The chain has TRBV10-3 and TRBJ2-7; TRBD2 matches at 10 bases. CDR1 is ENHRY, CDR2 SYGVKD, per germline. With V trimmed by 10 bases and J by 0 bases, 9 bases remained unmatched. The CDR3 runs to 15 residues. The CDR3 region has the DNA TGTGCCACCGGGACTAGCGTGCGTGGCTCCTACGAGCAGTACGTC. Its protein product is CATGTSVRGSYEQYV.

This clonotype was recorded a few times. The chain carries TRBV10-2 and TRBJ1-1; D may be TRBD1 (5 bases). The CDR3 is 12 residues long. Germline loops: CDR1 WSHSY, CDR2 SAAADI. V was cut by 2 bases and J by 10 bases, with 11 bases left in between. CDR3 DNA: TGCGCCAGCAGTGAGAAGGGACTGCGAGCTTTCTTT. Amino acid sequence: CASSEKGLRAFF.

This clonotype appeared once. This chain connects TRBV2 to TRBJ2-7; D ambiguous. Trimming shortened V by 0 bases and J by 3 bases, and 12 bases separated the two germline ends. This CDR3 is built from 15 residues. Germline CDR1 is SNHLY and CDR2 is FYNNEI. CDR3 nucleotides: TGTGCCAGCAGTGAAGCGAGGCAGATAAGCTACGAGCAGTACTTC. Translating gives CASSEARQISYEQYF. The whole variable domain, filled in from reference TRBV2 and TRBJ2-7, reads EPEVTQTPSHQVTQMGQEVILRCVPISNHLYFYWYRQILGQKVEFLVSFYNNEISEKSEIFDDQFSVERPDGSNFTLKIRSTKLEDSAMYFCASSEARQISYEQYFGPGTRLTVT.

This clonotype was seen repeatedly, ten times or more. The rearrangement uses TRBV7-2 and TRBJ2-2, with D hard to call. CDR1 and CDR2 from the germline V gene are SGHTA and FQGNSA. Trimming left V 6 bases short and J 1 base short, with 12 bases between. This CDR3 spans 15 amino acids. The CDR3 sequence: CASRPTNLNTGELFF. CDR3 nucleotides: TGTGCCAGCAGACCGACGAACTTGAACACCGGGGAGCTGTTTTTT.

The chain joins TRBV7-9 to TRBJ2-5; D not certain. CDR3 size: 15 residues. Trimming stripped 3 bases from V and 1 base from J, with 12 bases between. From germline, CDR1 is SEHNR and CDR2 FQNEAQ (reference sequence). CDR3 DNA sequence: TGTGCCAGCAGCTTCTCAGCGAGTGTCCAAGAGACCCAGTACTTC. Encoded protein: CASSFSASVQETQYF.